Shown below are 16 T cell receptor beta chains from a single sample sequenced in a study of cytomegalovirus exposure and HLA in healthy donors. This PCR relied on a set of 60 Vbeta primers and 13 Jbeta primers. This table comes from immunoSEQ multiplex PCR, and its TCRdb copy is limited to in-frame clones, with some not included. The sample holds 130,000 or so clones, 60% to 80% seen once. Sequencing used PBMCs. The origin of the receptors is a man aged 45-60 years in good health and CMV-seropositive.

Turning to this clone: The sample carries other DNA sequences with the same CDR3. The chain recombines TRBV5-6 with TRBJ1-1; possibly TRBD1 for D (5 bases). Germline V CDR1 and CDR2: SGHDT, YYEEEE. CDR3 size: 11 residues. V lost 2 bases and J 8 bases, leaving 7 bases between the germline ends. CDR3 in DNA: TGTGCCAGCAGCTTTGACAGCGAAGCTTTCTTT. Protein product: CASSFDSEAFF. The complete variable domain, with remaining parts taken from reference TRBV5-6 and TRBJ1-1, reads DAGVTQSPTHLIKTRGQQVTLRCSPKSGHDTVSWYQQALGQGPQFIFQYYEEEERQRGNFPDRFSGHQFPNYSSELNVNALLLGDSALYLCASSFDSEAFFGQGTRLTVV.

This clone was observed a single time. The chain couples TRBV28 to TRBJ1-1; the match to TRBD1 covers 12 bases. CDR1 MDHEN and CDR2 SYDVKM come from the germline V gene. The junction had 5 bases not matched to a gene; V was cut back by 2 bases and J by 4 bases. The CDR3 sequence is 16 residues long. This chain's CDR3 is CASSLGTGGRATEAFF. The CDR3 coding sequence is TGTGCCAGCAGTTTAGGGACAGGGGGCCGGGCCACTGAAGCTTTCTTT.

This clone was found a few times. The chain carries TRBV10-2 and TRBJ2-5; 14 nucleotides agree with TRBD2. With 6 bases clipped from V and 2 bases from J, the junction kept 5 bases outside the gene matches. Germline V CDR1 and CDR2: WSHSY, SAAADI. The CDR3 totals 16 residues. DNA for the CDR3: TGCGCCAGCAGGGGACTAGCGGGGGCGATACAAGAGACCCAGTACTTC. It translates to CASRGLAGAIQETQYF.

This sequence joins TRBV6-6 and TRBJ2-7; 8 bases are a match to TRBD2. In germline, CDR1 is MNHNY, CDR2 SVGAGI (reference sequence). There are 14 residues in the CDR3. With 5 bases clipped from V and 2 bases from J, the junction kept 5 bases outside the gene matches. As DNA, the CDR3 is TGTGCCAGCAGTAGTAGCGGGATAGCCTACGAGCAGTACTTC. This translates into CASSSSGIAYEQYF.

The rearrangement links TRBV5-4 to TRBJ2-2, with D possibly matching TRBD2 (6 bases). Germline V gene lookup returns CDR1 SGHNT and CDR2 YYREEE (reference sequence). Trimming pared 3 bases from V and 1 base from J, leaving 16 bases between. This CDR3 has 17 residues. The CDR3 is CASSSTRGLRNTGELFF. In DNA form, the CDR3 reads TGTGCCAGCAGCTCCACTCGGGGGTTACGGAACACCGGGGAGCTGTTTTTT.

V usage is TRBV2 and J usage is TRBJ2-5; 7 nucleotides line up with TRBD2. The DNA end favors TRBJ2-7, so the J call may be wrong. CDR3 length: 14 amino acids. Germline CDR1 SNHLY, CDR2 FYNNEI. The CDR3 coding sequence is TGTGCCAGCAGAGCGGGATATAAGAATTACGAGCAGTACTTC. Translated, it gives CASRAGYKNYEQYF.

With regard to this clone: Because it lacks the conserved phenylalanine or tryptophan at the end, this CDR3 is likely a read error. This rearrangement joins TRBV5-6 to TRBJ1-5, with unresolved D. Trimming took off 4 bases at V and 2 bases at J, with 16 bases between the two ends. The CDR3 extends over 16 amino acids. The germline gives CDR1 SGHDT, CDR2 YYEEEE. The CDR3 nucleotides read TGTGCCAGCAGCCCTTGGACTTGGGGTGGCAATCAGCCCCAGCATCTT. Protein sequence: CASSPWTWGGNQPQHL.

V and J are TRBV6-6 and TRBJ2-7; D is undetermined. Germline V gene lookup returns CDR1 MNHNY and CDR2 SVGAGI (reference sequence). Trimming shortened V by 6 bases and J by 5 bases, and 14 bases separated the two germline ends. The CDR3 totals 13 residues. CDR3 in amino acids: CASSRWLTDEQYF. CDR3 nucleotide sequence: TGTGCCAGCAGCCGTTGGCTCACCGACGAGCAGTACTTC.

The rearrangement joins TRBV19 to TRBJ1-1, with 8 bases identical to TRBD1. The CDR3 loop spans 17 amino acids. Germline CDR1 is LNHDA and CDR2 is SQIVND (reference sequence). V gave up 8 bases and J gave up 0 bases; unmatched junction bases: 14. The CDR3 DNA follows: TGTGCCAGTTGGAGTAGGGTCAGGGGGCGAATGAACACTGAAGCTTTCTTT. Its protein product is CASWSRVRGRMNTEAFF.

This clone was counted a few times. As DNA, the CDR3 is TGTGCCAGCAGCTTAACGGCTAGCGGGTACCAAGAGACCCAGTACTTC. Encoded protein: CASSLTASGYQETQYF. The rearrangement uses TRBV7-3 and TRBJ2-5; 8 bases are shared with TRBD2. The CDR3 covers 16 residues. Trimming at V came to 0 bases and at J to 0 bases, leaving 3 bases not matched to a gene. Germline CDR1 and CDR2: SGHTA and FQGTGA.

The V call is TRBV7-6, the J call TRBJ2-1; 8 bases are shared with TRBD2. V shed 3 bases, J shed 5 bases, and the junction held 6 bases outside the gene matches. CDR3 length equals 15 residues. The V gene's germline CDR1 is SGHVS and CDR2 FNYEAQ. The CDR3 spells CASSFGGLDDNEQFF. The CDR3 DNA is TGTGCCAGCAGCTTTGGGGGACTAGACGACAATGAGCAGTTCTTC.

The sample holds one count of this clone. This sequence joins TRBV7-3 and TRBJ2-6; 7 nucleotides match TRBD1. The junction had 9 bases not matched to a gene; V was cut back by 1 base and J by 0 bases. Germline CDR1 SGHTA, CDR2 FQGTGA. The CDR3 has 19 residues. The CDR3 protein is CASSLKSRDSRSGANVLTF. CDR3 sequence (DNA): TGTGCCAGCAGCTTAAAATCCAGGGACAGTCGCTCTGGGGCCAACGTCCTGACTTTC.

The CDR3 nucleotides read TGTGCCAGCAGTCCCGGGACAGGACTTATCTACGAGCAGTACTTC. The encoded protein is CASSPGTGLIYEQYF. The chain combines TRBV2 with TRBJ2-7, with 8 nucleotides matching TRBD1. CDR1 is SNHLY and CDR2 is FYNNEI in the germline V gene. The CDR3 extends over 15 amino acids. V was pared by 5 bases and J by 3 bases, with 9 bases of the junction left unmatched.

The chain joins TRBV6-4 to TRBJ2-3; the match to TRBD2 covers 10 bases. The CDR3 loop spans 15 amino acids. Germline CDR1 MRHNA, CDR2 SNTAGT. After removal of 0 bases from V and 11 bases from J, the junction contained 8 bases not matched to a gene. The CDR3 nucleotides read TGTGCCAGCAGTGACTCGGGTCTAGCGGGAGTAGTGCAGTATTTT. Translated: CASSDSGLAGVVQYF.

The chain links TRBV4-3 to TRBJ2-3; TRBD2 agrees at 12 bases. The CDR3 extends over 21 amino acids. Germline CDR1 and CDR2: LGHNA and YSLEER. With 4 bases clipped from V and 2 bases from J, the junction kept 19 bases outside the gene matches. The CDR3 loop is CASSPNRDTLLAGGVTDTQYF. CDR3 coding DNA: TGCGCCAGCAGCCCGAACCGGGACACCTTACTAGCGGGAGGAGTCACAGATACGCAGTATTTT.

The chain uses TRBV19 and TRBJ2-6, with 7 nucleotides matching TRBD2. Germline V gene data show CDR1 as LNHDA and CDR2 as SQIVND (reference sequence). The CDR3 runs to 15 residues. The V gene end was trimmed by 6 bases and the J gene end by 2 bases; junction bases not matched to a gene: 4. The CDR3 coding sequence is TGTGCCAGTAGGGGAGGGGAGGCTGGGGCCAACGTCCTGACTTTC. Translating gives CASRGGEAGANVLTF.